The next 14 T cell receptor beta chains were all read from a single sample in a study of cytomegalovirus exposure and HLA in healthy donors. Amplification used 60 Vbeta primers and 13 Jbeta primers. Generated by immunoSEQ multiplex PCR, the TCRdb table keeps only in-frame clones and is missing some. The table includes roughly 150,000 clones, roughly 85% detected once. Sample: PBMCs. The source of these receptors is a woman aged 18 to 35 in good health and CMV-seronegative.

V and J are TRBV28 and TRBJ2-7, with D perhaps TRBD2 (6 bases). V was pared by 7 bases and J by 1 base, with 20 bases between. This CDR3 has 16 amino acids. Germline V gene lookup returns CDR1 MDHEN and CDR2 SYDVKM. The CDR3 region has the DNA TGTGCCAGCACCATGTCGGGCGGGGCCCGTTCCTACGAGCAGTACTTC. Translating gives CASTMSGGARSYEQYF.

This rearrangement joins TRBV4-3 to TRBJ2-1, with D possibly being TRBD2 (5 bases). Germline assignment: CDR1 LGHNA and CDR2 YSLEER. V was trimmed by 4 bases and J by 2 bases, leaving 12 bases between them. The CDR3 spans 15 residues. CDR3 DNA: TGCGCCAGCAGCCTGCGGGTGGGGACCTACAATGAGCAGTTCTTC. Protein sequence: CASSLRVGTYNEQFF.

CDR3 DNA sequence: TGCGCCAGCAGCCCGTCGGGGTCTGGCAATCAGCCCCAGCATTTT. Its translation is CASSPSGSGNQPQHF. The chain recombines TRBV5-1 with TRBJ1-5, with D uncertain. Germline V gives CDR1 SGHRS, CDR2 YFSETQ. V gave up 4 bases and J gave up 2 bases, with 13 bases separating them. The CDR3 is made up of 15 amino acids. Combining the CDR3 with reference TRBV5-1 and TRBJ1-5 gives the whole variable domain KAGVTQTPRYLIKTRGQQVTLSCSPISGHRSVSWYQQTPGQGLQFLFEYFSETQRNKGNFPGRFSGRQFSNSRSEMNVSTLELGDSALYLCASSPSGSGNQPQHFGDGTRLSIL.

The chain links TRBV2 to TRBJ1-5, with D hard to call. The V end was cut by 1 base, the J end by 0 bases, with 16 bases between. The CDR3 spans 18 residues. In germline, CDR1 is SNHLY, CDR2 FYNNEI. CDR3 in DNA: TGTGCCAGCAGTGAAGGAGCCTCAATTCGATATAGCAATCAGCCCCAGCATTTT. Protein sequence: CASSEGASIRYSNQPQHF.

In this sample, this clone turned up once. V usage is TRBV7-2 and J usage is TRBJ2-4; D is possibly TRBD1 (5 bases). Germline V gives CDR1 SGHTA, CDR2 FQGNSA. Deletions cut 2 bases from V and 1 base from J, with 6 bases between. This CDR3 has 14 amino acids. CDR3 coding DNA: TGTGCCAGCAGCTTAAGGGGTGCCAAAAACATTCAGTACTTC. This sequence encodes CASSLRGAKNIQYF.

This clone appeared a single time. This chain links TRBV5-1 with TRBJ1-3; TRBD1 matches 12 bases. The CDR3 is 17 amino acids. Germline CDR1 reads SGHRS; CDR2 reads YFSETQ. Trimming removed 4 bases from V and 7 bases from J; junction bases left unmatched: 12. CDR3 protein: CASSALPGQGARNTIYF. CDR3 in DNA: TGCGCCAGCAGCGCCCTACCGGGACAGGGGGCCCGGAACACCATATATTTT.

V gene TRBV10-3 combines with J gene TRBJ2-7; possible D gene TRBD1, 6 bases. Deletions cut 9 bases from V and 2 bases from J, with 17 bases between. This CDR3 is built from 14 residues. In germline, CDR1 is ENHRY, CDR2 SYGVKD. This CDR3 is CAIGPGHSTYEQYF. CDR3 in DNA: TGTGCCATAGGACCGGGACACAGCACCTACGAGCAGTACTTC.

The CDR3 is CAISEGTASSYEQYF. The CDR3 coding sequence is TGTGCCATCAGTGAGGGGACTGCAAGCTCCTACGAGCAGTACTTC. This chain uses TRBV10-3 with TRBJ2-7; D is perhaps TRBD2 (6 bases). Germline loops: CDR1 ENHRY, CDR2 SYGVKD. Deletions cut 2 bases from V and 0 bases from J, with 11 bases between. CDR3 length: 15 residues.

The sample holds one count of this clone. This chain links TRBV5-1 with TRBJ2-3; TRBD2 matches 12 bases. The CDR3 is made up of 16 amino acids. CDR1 and CDR2 (germline): SGHRS, YFSETQ. V shed 0 bases, J shed 4 bases, and the junction held 3 bases outside the gene matches. The CDR3 DNA follows: TGCGCCAGCAGCTTGGATGCTAGCGGGAGGGCAGATACGCAGTATTTT. Translated: CASSLDASGRADTQYF. The variable domain in full, with the rest retrieved from reference TRBV5-1 and TRBJ2-3, is KAGVTQTPRYLIKTRGQQVTLSCSPISGHRSVSWYQQTPGQGLQFLFEYFSETQRNKGNFPGRFSGRQFSNSRSEMNVSTLELGDSALYLCASSLDASGRADTQYFGPGTRLTVL.

The gene calls are TRBV7-6 and TRBJ2-2, with TRBD2 matching 9 bases. Germline V gene sequence: CDR1 SGHVS, CDR2 FNYEAQ. Trimming removed 5 bases from V and 8 bases from J; junction bases left unmatched: 6. The CDR3 covers 14 residues. CDR3 residues: CASSLVSGRGELFF. The CDR3 DNA sequence: TGTGCCAGCAGCCTTGTTAGCGGGAGAGGGGAGCTGTTTTTT.

This chain links TRBV18 with TRBJ2-6; D ambiguous. Germline assignment: CDR1 KGHSH and CDR2 LQKENI. Trimming left V 1 base short and J 3 bases short, with 7 bases between. There are 15 residues in the CDR3. CDR3 nucleotide sequence: TGTGCCAGCTCACCACTTCGGAGTGGGGCCAACGTCCTGACTTTC. As protein: CASSPLRSGANVLTF.

This chain joins TRBV7-3 and TRBJ2-2; 11 bases fit TRBD1. The V segment lost 5 bases and the J segment 4 bases; nucleotides outside the gene matches: 6. This CDR3 has 16 amino acids. The germline gives CDR1 SGHTA, CDR2 FQGTGA. The CDR3 region is CASSRLGTGGTGELFF. CDR3 in DNA: TGTGCCAGCAGCCGATTAGGGACAGGGGGCACCGGGGAGCTGTTTTTT. The variable domain in full, completed from reference TRBV7-3 and TRBJ2-2, reads GAGVSQTPSNKVTEKGKYVELRCDPISGHTALYWYRQSLGQGPEFLIYFQGTGAADDSGLPNDRFFAVRPEGSVSTLKIQRTERGDSAVYLCASSRLGTGGTGELFFGEGSRLTVL.

The gene calls are TRBV5-1 and TRBJ2-3; perhaps TRBD2 as D (6 bases). CDR3 length: 14 residues. Germline CDR1 is SGHRS and CDR2 is YFSETQ. Deletions cut 4 bases from V and 2 bases from J, with 11 bases between. The CDR3 region has the DNA TGCGCCAGCAGCCGGGGACTTTCCACAGATACGCAGTATTTT. This translates into CASSRGLSTDTQYF.

The chain is built from TRBV7-2 and TRBJ2-7; 10 bases match TRBD2. With 6 bases clipped from V and 1 base from J, the junction kept 3 bases outside the gene matches. The CDR3 extends over 14 amino acids. CDR1 and CDR2 (germline): SGHTA, FQGNSA. The CDR3 sequence: CASRLTSGSYEQYF. DNA for the CDR3: TGTGCCAGCAGATTGACTAGCGGGTCCTACGAGCAGTACTTC.